This TCR beta chain originates from a study of shared clonotypes between healthy human individuals (dated by TCRdb to about 2020). Looking at the study overall: Three men and a couple of women, aged 18 to 49 years, made up the cohort. For each donor, CD4 naive and CD4 memory were each given three plates, CD8 naive was given two plates, and CD8 memory was given one plate. Per donor, leukapheresis produced somewhere between about 0.94 and 9 billion PBMCs. Different laboratories and diverse techniques were used to prepare libraries and sequence TCR repertoires, to increase sequencing depth and limit assay-specific biases. To estimate repertoire size and how much clonotype sharing occurs between individuals, the study deeply sequenced the blood TCR repertoires of 4 to 6 healthy adults.

Overall study results and their limits: Larger estimated clonotype richness was generally found for naive subsets than for memory subsets. When a handful of donors were compared, the shared fraction of clonotypes was 5% to 6.5% for naive CD4, about 4% for naive CD8, 2% to 2.5% for memory CD4, and less than 0.45% for memory CD8. Sampling was restricted to blood, and TCR repertoires in tissue are likely to differ from TCR repertoires in blood. Higher generation probabilities were observed for clonotypes shared by all four sorted-subset donors than for non-shared clonotypes. Because the study included only a small number of donors, the genetic and exposure-history diversity represented was limited. Pairwise subsampling indicated that sequencing depth was expected to affect the degree of clonotype sharing among donors. Incomplete sequencing was indicated by rarefaction of sorted-subset datasets, despite the large sequencing depth.

On this clone: Its cognate antigen has yet to be identified. Base qualities are not recorded, but no much larger clone differs from it by a single base.

Sequences GTSNPN (CDR1) and SVGIG (CDR2) are obtained from the germline V gene (reference sequence). The CDR3 contains 21 residues, cysteine and phenylalanine counted. This entry keeps only the CDR3 DNA: 63 bases, framed from base 1. The germline V end is reduced by 3 bases and the J end by 9 bases; junction bases left unmatched: 29. The donors were healthy, HIV-negative adults who had no recently reported acute infections or vaccinations. All donors were Caucasian adults living in Nashville, Tennessee, USA. Magnetic negative selection was used to enrich CD4+ T cells, after which naive cells were positively selected on CD45RA and the negative fraction became the memory subset. After blood collection by leukapheresis, PBMCs were isolated using Ficoll-Histopaque density gradient centrifugation and then cryopreserved in the vapor phase of liquid nitrogen. Analytical flow cytometry was used to check the purity and quantity of each magnetically sorted T cell population. Genomic DNA was isolated from each sorted fraction and quantified by UV absorbance on a Nanodrop 2000c.

TCR CDR3 regions were amplified from genomic DNA by multiplex PCR using the deep immunoSEQ assay. For each cell subset, the extracted genomic DNA was distributed evenly across all wells of several immunoSEQ 96-well plates, and each plate served as one replicate. Each replicate PCR for sorted subsets received roughly 0.2 ug genomic DNA, equal to about 30,000 T cell genomes. The purified libraries were quantified using a Qubit 3.0 fluorometer, sized with a Bioanalyzer 2100, and then quantified again using the KAPA Library Quantification kit. Every immunoSEQ 96-well plate was sequenced on a dedicated single-read 150-cycle Illumina NextSeq 550 flow cell. The paper's processing steps were these. Because only junctional sequences without quality scores were contained in the immunoSEQ output, filtering matching that applied to full-length reads could not be performed. To assign V/J genes and CDR3, sequences were annotated using PyIR, a Python wrapper for IgBLAST v1.9, with IMGT germline references. Reads with weak V/J assignments (E-value above 1e-6), missing CDR3, stop codons, out-of-frame junctions, or ambiguous translated residues were removed. V3J clonotypes were defined as sequences sharing an identical inferred V gene, J gene, and CDR3 amino acid sequence. To compute the percentage overlap between repertoires, the number of shared unique clonotypes was divided by the size of the smaller repertoire. Three approaches were used to assess repertoire richness: RTK rarefaction, the Chao1 estimator, and Recon v2.1 estimates of unobserved clonotypes. OLGA was used to compute generation probabilities for all TCRbeta clonotypes that the gDNA method yielded from a few donors. TCRdb retrieved this table from immuneACCESS and kept in-frame rearrangements only. Not all clones are present; in checked studies, unresolved V genes account for under half, and no reason is known for the remainder. From that table come the V and J calls and clone size; the DNA was used to work out D and trimming. This sample holds more than 2 million clones; over 85% were observed only once. Jointly, the top ten make up 0.13% of the sample.

Sequencing was done on a sample of naive CD4+ T cells sorted from blood. Interpreted using the paper, the cell subset or site label stands for: CD45RA+ positively selected. The chain is encoded by TRBV30 joined to TRBJ1-6; the central 7 bases match TRBD1. This clonotype was obtained from a man aged 18 to 30 in good health. DNA sequence: TGTGCCTGGAGCCTCGCCATCCTAATGCCTCCCCGAACAGGGGAAGGTTCACCCCTCCACTTT. Translated, this is CAWSLAILMPPRTGEGSPLHF.